The subject of this entry is one TCR beta chain. Its specificity is not known. TCRdb independently ran MiXCR on the 5' RACE reads; one entry per CDR3 protein. Of 150,000 to 200,000 distinct CDR3 sequences listed, approximately 14% were seen once; the top ten hold around an eighth. Trimming stripped 3 bases from V and 8 bases from J, with 10 bases between. The germline gives CDR1 MGHDK, CDR2 SYGVNS. The CDR3 runs to 12 residues. This specimen comes from a study of T-cell memory formation after mild COVID-19. Study-wide points: Some SARS-CoV-2-responding clones were already detected in memory before infection.

The receptor's source is an adult woman who had mild COVID-19 (a few samples of this study predate the infection). Cell type and time point are not known. The chain joins TRBV25-1 to TRBJ1-1, with D unresolved. The sample comprised PBMCs or a T cell subset sorted from them (not recorded which). This CDR3 is CASSDLGAEAFF. CDR3 in DNA: TGTGCCAGCAGTGATCTTGGAGCCGAAGCTTTCTTT.